The next 27 T cell receptor beta chains were all read from a single sample in a study of blood T cell repertoires in COVID-19. Sequenced by immunoSEQ multiplex PCR; TCRdb stores in-frame clones only, minus some. The repertoire holds roughly 100,000 clones, roughly 89% seen once, with under 2% in the top ten. Sequencing used peripheral blood. The receptors were gathered from a woman between 50 and 59 years old with COVID-19, enrolled during active disease.

The rearrangement uses TRBV11-3 and TRBJ2-1; 9 bases agree with TRBD1. The CDR3 length is 16 residues. Germline V gene data show CDR1 as SGHNT and CDR2 as YENEEA. J gave up 3 bases and V 3 bases, and 6 bases lay outside the gene matches. CDR3 protein: CASSFAGTGNYNEQFF. The CDR3 DNA reads TGTGCCAGCAGCTTCGCCGGGACAGGGAACTACAATGAGCAGTTCTTC. Drawing the rest from reference TRBV11-3 and TRBJ2-1, the complete variable domain is EAGVVQSPRYKIIEKKQPVAFWCNPISGHNTLYWYLQNLGQGPELLIRYENEEAVDDSQLPKDRFSAERLKGVDSTLKIQPAELGDSAVYLCASSFAGTGNYNEQFFGPGTRLTVL.

The rearrangement uses TRBV5-8 and TRBJ2-1, with D possibly TRBD1 on 5 matching bases. Germline assignment: CDR1 SGHTS and CDR2 YDEGEE. CDR3 size: 13 residues. V was cut by 4 bases and J by 4 bases, with 9 bases left in between. The CDR3: CASSQDRYNEQFF. As DNA, the CDR3 is TGTGCCAGCAGCCAAGACAGATACAATGAGCAGTTCTTC.

The CDR3 loop is CASRYRQGERPLHF. CDR3 coding DNA: TGTGCCAGCCGATACCGACAGGGGGAACGACCCCTCCACTTT. This chain links TRBV19 with TRBJ1-6; the match to TRBD1 covers 9 bases. The trim removed 9 bases at V and 12 bases at J, leaving 12 bases unmatched. The CDR3 spans 14 residues. The germline V gene encodes CDR1 LNHDA and CDR2 SQIVND (reference sequence).

This sequence joins TRBV9 and TRBJ2-1; 7 bases are shared with TRBD2. Per germline, CDR1 SGDLS and CDR2 YYNGEE. The CDR3 is made up of 14 amino acids. V shed 3 bases and J 6 bases; nucleotides not matched to a gene: 6. CDR3 nucleotides: TGTGCCAGCAGCGCCCTTAGCGGGTTCAATGAGCAGTTCTTC. Residues: CASSALSGFNEQFF.

This sequence joins TRBV19 and TRBJ2-1; D is perhaps TRBD1 (5 bases). From germline, CDR1 is LNHDA and CDR2 SQIVND (reference sequence). V was clipped by 1 base and J by 12 bases, with 13 bases between them. The length of the CDR3 is 13 residues. The CDR3 loop is CASSIGQGIGQFF. For the CDR3, the DNA is TGTGCCAGTAGTATAGGGCAGGGCATTGGGCAGTTCTTC.

The V call is TRBV7-6, the J call TRBJ1-3; D not resolved. Germline values: CDR1 SGHVS, CDR2 FNYEAQ. Trimming removed 4 bases from V and 2 bases from J, with 12 bases in between. The CDR3 spans 15 residues. CDR3: CASSSGVGTGNTIYF. The CDR3 coding sequence is TGTGCCAGCAGCTCCGGCGTCGGGACTGGAAACACCATATATTTT. The full variable domain, rest sourced from reference TRBV7-6 and TRBJ1-3, is GAGVSQSPRYKVTKRGQDVALRCDPISGHVSLYWYRQALGQGPEFLTYFNYEAQQDKSGLPNDRFSAERPEGSISTLTIQRTEQRDSAMYRCASSSGVGTGNTIYFGEGSWLTVV.

J is TRBJ1-4 and V is TRBV4-1, with D hard to call. CDR3 size: 14 residues. Germline V lookup: CDR1 MGHRA, CDR2 YSYEKL. V gave up 4 bases and J gave up 8 bases, with 14 bases separating them. CDR3 coding DNA: TGCGCCAGCAGCCCCGCGAGGGCCGAAGAAAAACTGTTTTTT. Protein: CASSPARAEEKLFF.

This clone has at least ten counts. The gene calls are TRBV7-9 and TRBJ1-1, with no clear D. CDR3 length: 15 amino acids. Germline CDR1 SEHNR, CDR2 FQNEAQ (reference sequence). Trimming shortened V by 3 bases and J by 4 bases, and 15 bases separated the two germline ends. DNA of the CDR3: TGTGCCAGCAGCTTCCCGAACGGTCGTAGCACTGAAGCTTTCTTT. It codes for CASSFPNGRSTEAFF.

This sequence joins TRBV12-5 and TRBJ1-2, with D unresolved. CDR1 and CDR2 from the germline V gene are LGHNT and FRNRAP. Trimming shortened V by 5 bases and J by 0 bases, and 7 bases separated the two germline ends. The CDR3 length is 13 residues. CDR3 protein: CASGDTSNYGYTF. The CDR3 coding sequence is TGTGCTAGTGGTGACACGTCTAACTATGGCTACACCTTC. The full variable domain, in which reference TRBV12-5 and TRBJ1-2 provide the parts outside the CDR3, is DARVTQTPRHKVTEMGQEVTMRCQPILGHNTVFWYRQTMMQGLELLAYFRNRAPLDDSGMPKDRFSAEMPDATLATLKIQPSEPRDSAVYFCASGDTSNYGYTFGSGTRLTVV.

The V and J genes are TRBV6-5 and TRBJ1-2; D is ambiguous. Deletions cut 2 bases from V and 3 bases from J, with 4 bases between. CDR3 length: 12 residues. CDR1 is MNHEY and CDR2 is SVGAGI in the germline V gene. The CDR3 sequence: CASSYEDYGYTF. Here the CDR3 DNA reads TGTGCCAGCAGTTACGAGGACTATGGCTACACCTTC.

The rearrangement uses TRBV19 and TRBJ1-5; 7 bases are a match to TRBD1. V trimming: 9 bases; J trimming: 0 bases; junction bases outside the gene matches: 5. CDR3 length equals 14 residues. The germline V gene encodes CDR1 LNHDA and CDR2 SQIVND (reference sequence). As DNA, the CDR3 is TGTGCCAGCAGGGGACAGTATAGCAATCAGCCCCAGCATTTT. Its protein product is CASRGQYSNQPQHF. The whole variable domain, filled in from reference TRBV19 and TRBJ1-5, reads DGGITQSPKYLFRKEGQNVTLSCEQNLNHDAMYWYRQDPGQGLRLIYYSQIVNDFQKGDIAEGYSVSREKKESFPLTVTSAQKNPTAFYLCASRGQYSNQPQHFGDGTRLSIL.

The chain joins TRBV4-3 to TRBJ1-4; tentative D call: TRBD1 (6 bases). Germline-derived CDR1 and CDR2 are LGHNA and YSLEER. Trimming took off 1 base at V and 7 bases at J, with 10 bases between the two ends. There are 14 residues in the CDR3. CDR3: CASSQATGREKLFF. The CDR3 bases are TGCGCCAGCAGCCAAGCCACAGGGCGTGAAAAACTGTTTTTT.

The CDR3: CASSSVAGGFTDTQYF. The DNA for the CDR3 is TGTGCCAGCAGCTCCGTAGCGGGGGGGTTCACAGATACGCAGTATTTT. V and J are TRBV7-3 and TRBJ2-3; 11 nucleotides agree with TRBD2. V was clipped by 4 bases and J by 2 bases; unmatched bases: 5. The CDR3 is made up of 16 amino acids. Germline loops: CDR1 SGHTA, CDR2 FQGTGA.

This clone appeared a single time. The chain has TRBV15 and TRBJ1-1; no firm D call. Germline V gene data show CDR1 as LNHNV and CDR2 as YYDKDF (reference sequence). The CDR3 runs to 15 residues. V was trimmed by 0 bases and J by 1 base, leaving 9 bases between them. CDR3 sequence (DNA): TGTGCCACCAGCAGAGATCACAGTGGGAACACTGAAGCTTTCTTT. Its protein product is CATSRDHSGNTEAFF.

The chain is built from TRBV6-6 and TRBJ1-2; D uncertain. The CDR3 loop spans 13 amino acids. Trimming removed 5 bases from V and 3 bases from J, with 10 bases in between. Germline V gives CDR1 MNHNY, CDR2 SVGAGI (reference sequence). CDR3 coding DNA: TGTGCCAGCAGTCCTTCAGTGGACTATGGCTACACCTTC. Translating it yields CASSPSVDYGYTF.

V usage is TRBV5-6 and J usage is TRBJ1-3, with 11 bases matching TRBD1. From germline, CDR1 is SGHDT and CDR2 YYEEEE. The CDR3 runs 16 residues. V lost 4 bases to trimming and J lost 3 bases; unmatched junction nucleotides: 6. As DNA, the CDR3 is TGTGCCAGCAGCCTACCGGGACAGGGGGTTGGAAACACCATATATTTT. Protein: CASSLPGQGVGNTIYF.

V is TRBV19 and J is TRBJ1-2; 7 nucleotides agree with TRBD1. The germline gives CDR1 LNHDA, CDR2 SQIVND (reference sequence). This CDR3 has 14 amino acids. Trimming cost V 6 bases and J 4 bases; bases outside gene matches: 8. CDR3 amino acids: CASSWDSGSYGYTF. The CDR3 DNA reads TGTGCCAGTAGCTGGGACAGTGGGAGCTATGGCTACACCTTC.

This rearrangement joins TRBV19 to TRBJ1-1, with no clear D. The germline V gene encodes CDR1 LNHDA and CDR2 SQIVND (reference sequence). V lost 5 bases and J lost 4, with 8 bases in between. This CDR3 contains 12 residues. The DNA of the CDR3 is TGTGCCAGTAGTCCGCGGGTCACTGAAGCTTTCTTT. This gives the protein CASSPRVTEAFF.

The gene calls are TRBV9 and TRBJ1-1; D is possibly TRBD1 (5 bases). The CDR3 is 16 residues long. Trimming pared 0 bases from V and 5 bases from J, leaving 17 bases between. The germline CDR1 and CDR2 sequences are SGDLS and YYNGEE. The CDR3 DNA is TGTGCCAGCAGCGTAGGGGAGGGGATAGGAGGTACTGAAGCTTTCTTT. Protein product: CASSVGEGIGGTEAFF.

This sequence joins TRBV6-5 and TRBJ2-7; TRBD1 agrees at 7 bases. Germline-derived CDR1 and CDR2 are MNHEY and SVGAGI. J lost 3 bases, V lost 7 bases, and 9 bases had no gene match. CDR3 length: 14 amino acids. CDR3 region: CASMYGQDSYEQYV. In nucleotides, the CDR3 is TGTGCCAGCATGTACGGACAGGACAGCTACGAGCAGTACGTC.

J is TRBJ1-3 and V is TRBV3-1 (or the pseudogene TRBV3-2); TRBD1 might be the D (5 bases). Germline CDR1 is LGHDT and CDR2 is YNNKEL (reference sequence). Trimming cost V 0 bases and J 0 bases, with 9 bases left between them. The CDR3 has 16 amino acids. As DNA, the CDR3 is TGTGCCAGCAGCCAAGATCGGACATCCTCTGGAAACACCATATATTTT. Protein sequence: CASSQDRTSSGNTIYF.

The V gene is TRBV4-1, the J gene TRBJ2-4, with 12 bases lining up with TRBD1. Germline V CDR1 and CDR2: MGHRA, YSYEKL. The CDR3 length is 16 residues. The V and J ends lost 6 bases and 8 bases, in that order; junction bases with no gene match: 11. As DNA, the CDR3 is TGCGCCAGCAGACCCGTCGGGACAGGGGGCAAGGACATTCAGTACTTC. Translated, it gives CASRPVGTGGKDIQYF.

V usage is TRBV2 and J usage is TRBJ1-2; weak D call: TRBD1 (6 bases). There are 14 residues in the CDR3. CDR1 SNHLY and CDR2 FYNNEI come from the germline V gene. The ends were cut back, 4 bases at V and 4 bases at J, with 13 bases in the middle. CDR3 in amino acids: CASSVSGDPYGYTF. In DNA, the CDR3 is TGTGCCAGCAGTGTGTCAGGGGACCCCTATGGCTACACCTTC.

This sequence joins TRBV3-1 (or the pseudogene TRBV3-2) and TRBJ1-4, with D possibly matching TRBD1 (6 bases). CDR1 and CDR2 from the germline V gene are LGHDT and YNNKEL (reference sequence). The CDR3 contains 16 residues. V was trimmed by 0 bases and J by 5 bases, leaving 13 bases between them. Here the CDR3 reads CASSQDQGWGNEKLFF. The CDR3 coding sequence is TGTGCCAGCAGCCAAGACCAGGGGTGGGGGAATGAAAAACTGTTTTTT.

V gene TRBV10-3 combines with J gene TRBJ1-2, with 9 bases aligning to TRBD1. Germline lookup yields CDR1 ENHRY and CDR2 SYGVKD. This CDR3 has 18 amino acids. V trimming: 4 bases; J trimming: 2 bases; junction bases outside the gene matches: 14. CDR3: CAISANRDRAIVNYGYTF. CDR3 sequence (DNA): TGTGCCATCAGTGCAAACCGGGACAGGGCGATAGTGAACTATGGCTACACCTTC.

CDR3 in amino acids: CASSLTGFGNTIYF. The CDR3 DNA is TGTGCCAGCAGCCTCACAGGGTTCGGAAACACCATATATTTT. V and J are TRBV5-6 and TRBJ1-3, with a weak D call TRBD1 (6 bases). V lost 4 bases and J 4 bases, leaving 12 bases between the germline ends. This CDR3 contains 14 residues. Germline V gene sequence: CDR1 SGHDT, CDR2 YYEEEE.

The chain employs TRBV7-9 and TRBJ2-7, with 10 bases lining up with TRBD2. Trimming at V came to 5 bases and at J to 1 base, leaving 11 bases not matched to a gene. Germline V gives CDR1 SEHNR, CDR2 FQNEAQ (reference sequence). There are 17 residues in the CDR3. CDR3 residues: CASSPWDRAGGSYEQYF. The CDR3 coding sequence is TGTGCCAGCAGCCCCTGGGATAGAGCGGGGGGGTCCTACGAGCAGTACTTC.